A selection of T cell receptor beta chains follows, all from one sample in a study of blood T cell repertoires in COVID-19. Repertoires were generated with immunoSEQ multiplex PCR, while TCRdb's copy carries only in-frame clones and drops some. The sample contains 300,000 to 350,000 clones, 87% of which appear only once. Input material: peripheral blood. The receptors originated from a man between 25 and 39 years old with COVID-19, enrolled during active disease. Both conserved end residues are part of each CDR3. The order of the fields is J gene, clone size, CDR3 length, V gene, D gene, CDR3 DNA, CDR3 protein. The D gene is left open where the match is weak. Some rows mark clone size as missing; the rest say once, few, many or name a class of expanded clone.

>TRBJ1-2|-|15|TRBV6-5|-
TGTGCCAGCAGACCCCCAGGACGGGGAGGATATGGCTACACCTTC
CASRPPGRGGYGYTF
>TRBJ1-4|-|15|TRBV6-1|-
TGTGCCAGCAGTGACGGGAACAGTGAGGTTGAAAAACTGTTTTTT
CASSDGNSEVEKLFF
>TRBJ1-3|-|17|TRBV24-1|TRBD1
TGTGCCACCAGTGGACGACAGGGAACGCCATCGGGAAACACCATATATTTT
CATSGRQGTPSGNTIYF
>TRBJ1-6|-|15|TRBV5-1|TRBD1
TGCGCCAGCAGCTTGGTTCAGGGGGTAAATTCACCCCTCCACTTT
CASSLVQGVNSPLHF
>TRBJ2-1|-|15|TRBV2|-
TGTGCCAGCAGTGAAAGGGGGTTCTCCTACAATGAGCAGTTCTTC
CASSERGFSYNEQFF
>TRBJ2-3|once|11|TRBV11-2|-
TGTGCCAGCTCCCACACAGATACGCAGTATTTT
CASSHTDTQYF
>TRBJ1-1|-|13|TRBV4-2|TRBD1
TGTGCCAGCAGCCGGACAGGGTCCACTGAAGCTTTCTTT
CASSRTGSTEAFF
>TRBJ1-2|-|15|TRBV28|-
TGTGCCAGCAGCTACCCTGGCCGAGGGGGCTATGGCTACACCTTC
CASSYPGRGGYGYTF
>TRBJ2-5|-|14|TRBV7-2|-
TGTGCCAGCAGCTTAGGCCTAATGGAAGAGACCCAGTACTTC
CASSLGLMEETQYF
>TRBJ1-2|-|15|TRBV7-6|TRBD1
TGTGCCAGCAGCAAATCAGGGGGCTTTAACTATGGCTACACCTTC
CASSKSGGFNYGYTF
>TRBJ2-7|few|14|TRBV6-2/TRBV6-3|TRBD1
TGTGCCAGCAGTTACTCGACCAGGGGGCGAAGGCAGTACTTC
CASSYSTRGRRQYF
>TRBJ1-4|-|15|TRBV5-6|-
TGTGCCAGCAGCCGACTGAAGACAGGAAATGAAAAACTGTTTTTT
CASSRLKTGNEKLFF
>TRBJ2-5|-|16|TRBV7-7|-
TGTGCCAGCAGCCCCCGTTCGACCCGGGGAGAGGAGACCCAGTACTTC
CASSPRSTRGEETQYF
>TRBJ2-1|-|16|TRBV9|TRBD1
TGTGCCAGCAGCGTAGCCCTCGGACAGGGCGACAATGAGCAGTTCTTC
CASSVALGQGDNEQFF
>TRBJ1-2|-|13|TRBV7-2|-
TGTGCCAGCAGCTCAAGACAGAACTATGGCTACACCTTC
CASSSRQNYGYTF
>TRBJ2-7|-|16|TRBV29-1|TRBD1
TGCAGCGTTGAAGATGATAGGACAGGGGGCGGATACGAGCAGTACTTC
CSVEDDRTGGGYEQYF
>TRBJ2-7|-|15|TRBV7-2|TRBD1
TGTGCCAGCAGCTTAGACAGGGGCAGCGTCTACGAGCAGTACTTC
CASSLDRGSVYEQYF
>TRBJ2-7|-|14|TRBV7-8|-
TGTGCCAGCAGCTTAGTGGGCAGGGCAGGCGAGCAGTACTTC
CASSLVGRAGEQYF
>TRBJ2-7|-|14|TRBV7-9|TRBD1
TGTGCCAGCAGCGCCCAACAGGGGAGAGGAGAGCAGTACTTC
CASSAQQGRGEQYF
>TRBJ2-2|-|15|TRBV9|-
TGTGCCAGCAGCCTGAGAGGCTCGAACACCGGGGAGCTGTTTTTT
CASSLRGSNTGELFF
>TRBJ2-5|-|14|TRBV5-4|TRBD1
TGTGCCAGCAGCTTACAGGGGGCAGGGGAGACCCAGTACTTC
CASSLQGAGETQYF
>TRBJ2-7|-|13|TRBV7-2|-
TGTGCCAGCAGACGTGACAGCTCCTACGAGCAGTACTTC
CASRRDSSYEQYF
>TRBJ2-1|-|16|TRBV7-8|TRBD2
TGTGCCAGCAGCTTACTCGGGACTACATATTACAATGAGCAGTTCTTC
CASSLLGTTYYNEQFF
>TRBJ2-3|-|17|TRBV27|TRBD2
TGTCCCCCGATCGGGGAGCGGGAGGACCTCAGCACAGATACGCAGTATTTT
CPPIGEREDLSTDTQYF